This paragraph reports one T cell receptor (beta chain). CDR3 length: 14 residues. Germline V gene lookup returns CDR1 SGDLS and CDR2 YYNGEE. V lost 0 bases, J lost 1 base, and 5 bases lay in between. These data are taken from a study of blood T cell repertoires in COVID-19. Study context: The cDNA or gDNA used as material had been derived from T cells, B-cell-depleted T cells, or PBMCs.

Enrollees, about 18 to 89 years old, lived in about two dozen US areas. Cohorts were assigned according to the clinical history that participants reported. Per the study methods: Reference gene primers were amplified, and this amplification served to estimate nucleated cell counts. Sequencing was performed with immunoSEQ multiplex PCR; in TCRdb, only in-frame clones are kept and a portion is missing. V and J calls and clone size are those listed in that table; D and trimming were worked out from the DNA. This table has about 190,000 clones, about 88% appearing once. Material for sequencing was PBMCs or T cells enriched from blood (not recorded which). The receptor's source is a woman in her 30s who had recovered from COVID-19. The rearrangement joins TRBV9 to TRBJ1-3, with D unresolved. This CDR3 reads CASSVAGSGNTIYF. The CDR3, as DNA: TGTGCCAGCAGCGTAGCGGGGTCTGGAAACACCATATATTTT.